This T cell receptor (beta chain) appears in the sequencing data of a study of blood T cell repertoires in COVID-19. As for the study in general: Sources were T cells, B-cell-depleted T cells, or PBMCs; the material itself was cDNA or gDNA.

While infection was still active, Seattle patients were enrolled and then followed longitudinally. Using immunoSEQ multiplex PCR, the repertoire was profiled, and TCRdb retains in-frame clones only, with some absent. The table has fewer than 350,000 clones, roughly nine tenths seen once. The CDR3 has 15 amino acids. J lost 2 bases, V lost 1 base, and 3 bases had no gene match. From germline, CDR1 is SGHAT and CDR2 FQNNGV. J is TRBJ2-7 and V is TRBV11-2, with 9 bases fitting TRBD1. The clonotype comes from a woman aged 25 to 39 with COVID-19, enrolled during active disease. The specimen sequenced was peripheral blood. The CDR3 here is CASSLGTGEAYEQYF. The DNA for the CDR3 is TGTGCCAGCAGCTTAGGGACAGGGGAAGCCTACGAGCAGTACTTC.